This T cell receptor beta chain originates from a study of T cell changes during pregnancy in multiple sclerosis. The method was immunoSEQ multiplex PCR; TCRdb's version includes in-frame clones alone and lacks a portion of them. The sample includes some 110,000 clones, 92% of them seen just once. With 4 bases removed from V and 2 bases from J, the gap between germline ends came to 18 bases. The germline gives CDR1 LGHNA, CDR2 YNFKEQ. The CDR3 loop spans 16 amino acids. The material was peripheral blood, obtained after pregnancy. The chain carries TRBV4-2 and TRBJ2-7; tentative D call: TRBD2 (6 bases). The receptor's source is a female donor with multiple sclerosis, enrolled in a pregnancy study. CDR3 bases: TGTGCCAGCAGCCGGGGAGGAGGGAGGACCCCCTACGAGCAGTACTTC. It yields the protein CASSRGGGRTPYEQYF.